Shown below are 12 T cell receptor beta chains from a single sample sequenced in a study of identical twins. TCRdb processed the 5' RACE reads anew with MiXCR; each CDR3 protein has one entry. The sample gives about 280,000 distinct CDR3 sequences, approximately 8% of which show up once; over 2% is in the top ten. These same data were also listed under a study on yellow fever vaccine responses in identical twins.

Input material: memory (CD45RO+) T cells sorted from blood. Every receptor here comes from a young woman in good health.

The chain is built from TRBV19 and TRBJ2-7; possible D gene TRBD1, 6 bases. The CDR3 contains 15 residues. The V end was cut by 6 bases, the J end by 0 bases, with 15 bases between. Per germline, CDR1 LNHDA and CDR2 SQIVND (reference sequence). The CDR3 protein is CASRGQKSSSYEQYF. DNA of the CDR3: TGTGCCAGTAGGGGACAAAAATCGAGCTCCTACGAGCAGTACTTC.

This clonotype was detected many times. The CDR3 DNA is TGTGCCAGCAGCCAAGTCAGGAACTCTGGAAACACCATATATTTT. It translates to CASSQVRNSGNTIYF. The chain is built from TRBV3-1 and TRBJ1-3; D is uncertain. Germline lookup yields CDR1 LGHDT and CDR2 YNNKEL (reference sequence). CDR3 size: 15 residues. V was pared by 1 base and J by 0 bases, with 7 bases between.

This clonotype was picked up a small number of times. This chain links TRBV15 with TRBJ2-1; tentatively, D is TRBD1 (7 bases). Germline CDR1 and CDR2: LNHNV and YYDKDF (reference sequence). The CDR3 is 15 amino acids. Trimming took off 8 bases at V and 6 bases at J, with 20 bases between the two ends. In DNA form, the CDR3 reads TGTGCCACCGGAGGGGGCAGCGACGTTTTCAATGAGCAGTTCTTC. This codes for CATGGGSDVFNEQFF. Full variable domain (missing parts from reference TRBV15 and TRBJ2-1): DAMVIQNPRYQVTQFGKPVTLSCSQTLNHNVMYWYQQKSSQAPKLLFHYYDKDFNNEADTPDNFQSRRPNTSFCFLDIRSPGLGDTAMYLCATGGGSDVFNEQFFGPGTRLTVL.

This rearrangement joins TRBV24-1 to TRBJ2-1, with a weak D call TRBD2 (6 bases). The CDR3 contains 15 residues. Germline CDR1 KGHDR, CDR2 SFDVKD. Deletions cut 3 bases from V and 4 bases from J, with 12 bases between. The CDR3 DNA is TGTGCCACCAGTGATCGGAGGGGCAGTTACAATGAGCAGTTCTTC. Its translation is CATSDRRGSYNEQFF.

The rearrangement uses TRBV6-1 and TRBJ2-1, with 9 bases lining up with TRBD2. After removal of 3 bases from V and 2 bases from J, the junction contained 5 bases not matched to a gene. The CDR3 loop spans 16 amino acids. Per germline, CDR1 MNHNS and CDR2 SASEGT. The CDR3, as DNA: TGTGCCAGCAGTGAGGTAGCGGGGGTTGCCTACAATGAGCAGTTCTTC. It encodes CASSEVAGVAYNEQFF.

This clonotype was detected a few times. The V and J genes are TRBV20-1 and TRBJ1-1, with TRBD1 as a possible D gene (6 bases). CDR3 length: 14 residues. Per germline, CDR1 DFQATT and CDR2 SNEGSKA (reference sequence). V gave up 2 bases and J gave up 3 bases, with 13 bases separating them. CDR3 amino acids: CSARTRRGDTEAFF. The CDR3 DNA follows: TGCAGTGCTAGAACCCGAAGGGGGGACACTGAAGCTTTCTTT.

This clonotype has a count of ten or more. In DNA, the CDR3 is TGTGCCAGCAGTGCCGGGACAGGGGACACAGATACGCAGTATTTT. Protein sequence: CASSAGTGDTDTQYF. The V and J genes are TRBV12-3 or TRBV12-4 and TRBJ2-3, with 10 bases aligning to TRBD1. There are 15 residues in the CDR3. J was trimmed by 2 bases and V by 5 bases; bases with no gene match: 4.

This clonotype occurred once. The CDR3 loop is CASSQDRYQSSYNEQFF. The CDR3 DNA follows: TGTGCCAGCAGCCAAGATCGTTACCAGAGCTCCTACAATGAGCAGTTCTTC. This chain connects TRBV3-1 to TRBJ2-1; unclear D gene. The V gene's germline CDR1 is LGHDT and CDR2 YNNKEL (reference sequence). This CDR3 comprises 17 residues. V lost 0 bases to trimming and J lost 0 bases, with 12 bases between them.

The rearrangement links TRBV24-1 to TRBJ2-1, with D unresolved. V lost 4 bases and J 7 bases, leaving 19 bases between the germline ends. The CDR3 sequence is 16 residues long. CDR1 is KGHDR, CDR2 SFDVKD, per germline. As DNA, the CDR3 is TGTGCCACCAGTGACCGGACGGCCGGAGTTAATAATGAGCAGTTCTTC. Translating it yields CATSDRTAGVNNEQFF.

The chain has TRBV7-9 and TRBJ2-7; D ambiguous. Germline-derived CDR1 and CDR2 are SEHNR and FQNEAQ (reference sequence). The CDR3 has 14 amino acids. Trimming stripped 1 base from V and 3 bases from J, with 10 bases between. CDR3 sequence (DNA): TGTGCCAGCAGCTTAGAGGCCTCCTTCTACGAGCAGTACTTC. Residues: CASSLEASFYEQYF.

This clonotype appeared many times. This chain connects TRBV28 to TRBJ1-2; D uncertain. Trimming removed 6 bases from V and 8 bases from J, with 19 bases in between. There are 14 residues in the CDR3. Germline V gene sequence: CDR1 MDHEN, CDR2 SYDVKM. As DNA, the CDR3 is TGTGCCAGCAGCCCTGGCGTCGCCGAACGGGGCTACACCTTC. Translation gives CASSPGVAERGYTF.

A few counts support this clonotype. CDR3 amino acids: CASSRGLGTEAFF. The CDR3 nucleotides read TGTGCCAGCAGTCGGGGGCTAGGCACTGAAGCTTTCTTT. V gene TRBV6-4 combines with J gene TRBJ1-1, with TRBD1 as a possible D gene (6 bases). CDR1 and CDR2 (germline): MRHNA, SNTAGT. CDR3 length: 13 amino acids. Trimming shortened V by 5 bases and J by 4 bases, and 11 bases separated the two germline ends.